Described below is a single T cell receptor (beta chain) sequence and its context. The protocol was immunoSEQ multiplex PCR, while the TCRdb copy is restricted to in-frame clones and leaves out a portion. The sample yields 2 million to 3 million clones, roughly 93% seen once. These data are taken from a study of shared clonotypes between healthy human individuals. Trimming took off 3 bases at V and 6 bases at J, with 15 bases between the two ends. CDR1 SNHLY and CDR2 FYNNEI come from the germline V gene. The length of the CDR3 is 14 residues. This chain links TRBV2 with TRBJ2-7, with D hard to call. The sample consisted of naive CD4+ T cells from PBMCs. The subset: CD45RA+ positively selected. The sequence derives from a man aged 18 to 30 in good health. Some clones in this sample may be carry-over from other donors' samples. The DNA of the CDR3 is TGTGCCAGCAGTGACTATTTTGGGTCTGGCGAGCAGTACTTC. Protein sequence: CASSDYFGSGEQYF.